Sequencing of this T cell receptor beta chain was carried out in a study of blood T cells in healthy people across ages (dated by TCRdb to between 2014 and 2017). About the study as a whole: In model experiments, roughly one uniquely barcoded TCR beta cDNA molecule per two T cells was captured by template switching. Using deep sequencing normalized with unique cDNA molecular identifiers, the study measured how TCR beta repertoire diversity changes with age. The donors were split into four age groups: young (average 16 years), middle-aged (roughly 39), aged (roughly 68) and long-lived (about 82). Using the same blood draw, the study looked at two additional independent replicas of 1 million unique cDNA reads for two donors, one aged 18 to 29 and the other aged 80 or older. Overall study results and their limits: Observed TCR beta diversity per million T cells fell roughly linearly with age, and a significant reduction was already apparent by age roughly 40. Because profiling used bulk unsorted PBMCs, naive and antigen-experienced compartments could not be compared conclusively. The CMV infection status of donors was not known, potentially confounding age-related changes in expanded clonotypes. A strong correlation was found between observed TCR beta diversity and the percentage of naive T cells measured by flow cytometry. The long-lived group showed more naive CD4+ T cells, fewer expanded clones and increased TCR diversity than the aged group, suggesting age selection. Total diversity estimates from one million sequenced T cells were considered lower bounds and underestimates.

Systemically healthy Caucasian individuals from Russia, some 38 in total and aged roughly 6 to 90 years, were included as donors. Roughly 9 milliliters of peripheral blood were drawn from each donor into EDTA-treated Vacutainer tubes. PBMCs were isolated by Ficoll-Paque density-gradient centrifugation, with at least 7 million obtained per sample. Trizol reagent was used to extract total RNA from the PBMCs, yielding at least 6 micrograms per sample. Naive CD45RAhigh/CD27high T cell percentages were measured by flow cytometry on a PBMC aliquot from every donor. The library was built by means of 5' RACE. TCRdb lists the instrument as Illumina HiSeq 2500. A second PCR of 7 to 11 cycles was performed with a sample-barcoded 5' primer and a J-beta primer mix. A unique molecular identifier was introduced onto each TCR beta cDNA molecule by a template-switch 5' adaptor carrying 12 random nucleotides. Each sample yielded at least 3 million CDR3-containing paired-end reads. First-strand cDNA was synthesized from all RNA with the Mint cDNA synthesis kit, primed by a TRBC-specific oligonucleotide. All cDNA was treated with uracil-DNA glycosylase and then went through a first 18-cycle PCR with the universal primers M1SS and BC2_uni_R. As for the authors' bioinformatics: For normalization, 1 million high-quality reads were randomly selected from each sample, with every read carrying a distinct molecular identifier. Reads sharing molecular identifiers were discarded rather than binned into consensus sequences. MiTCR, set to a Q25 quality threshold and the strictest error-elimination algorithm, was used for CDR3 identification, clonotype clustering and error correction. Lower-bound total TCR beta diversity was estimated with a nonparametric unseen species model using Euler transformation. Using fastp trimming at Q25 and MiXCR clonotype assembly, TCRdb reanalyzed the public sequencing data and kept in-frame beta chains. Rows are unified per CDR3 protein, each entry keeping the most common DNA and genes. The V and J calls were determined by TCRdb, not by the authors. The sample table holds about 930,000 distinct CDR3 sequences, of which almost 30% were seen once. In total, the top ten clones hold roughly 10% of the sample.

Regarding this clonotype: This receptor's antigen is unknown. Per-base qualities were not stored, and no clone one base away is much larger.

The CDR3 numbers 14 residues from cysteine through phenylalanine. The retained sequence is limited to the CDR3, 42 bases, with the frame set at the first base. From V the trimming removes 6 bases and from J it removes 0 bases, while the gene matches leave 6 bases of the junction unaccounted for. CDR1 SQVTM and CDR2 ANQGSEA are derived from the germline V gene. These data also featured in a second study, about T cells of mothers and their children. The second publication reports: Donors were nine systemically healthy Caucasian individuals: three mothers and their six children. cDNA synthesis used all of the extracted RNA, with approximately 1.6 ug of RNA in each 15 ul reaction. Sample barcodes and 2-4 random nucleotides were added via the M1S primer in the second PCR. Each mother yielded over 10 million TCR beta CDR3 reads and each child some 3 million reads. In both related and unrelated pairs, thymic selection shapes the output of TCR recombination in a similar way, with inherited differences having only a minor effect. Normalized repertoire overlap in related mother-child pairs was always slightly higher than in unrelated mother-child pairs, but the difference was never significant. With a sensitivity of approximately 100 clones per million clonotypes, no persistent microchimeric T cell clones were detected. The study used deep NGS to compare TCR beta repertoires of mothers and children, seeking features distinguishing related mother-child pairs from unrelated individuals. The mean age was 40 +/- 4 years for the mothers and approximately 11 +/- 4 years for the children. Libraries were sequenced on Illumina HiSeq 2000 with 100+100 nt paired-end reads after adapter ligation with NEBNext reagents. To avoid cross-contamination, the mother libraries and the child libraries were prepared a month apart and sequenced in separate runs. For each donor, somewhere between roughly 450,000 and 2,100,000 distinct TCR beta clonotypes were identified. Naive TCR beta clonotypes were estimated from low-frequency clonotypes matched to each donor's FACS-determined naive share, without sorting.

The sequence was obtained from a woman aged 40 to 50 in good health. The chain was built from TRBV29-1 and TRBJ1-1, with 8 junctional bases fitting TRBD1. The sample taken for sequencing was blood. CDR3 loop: CSVDDRGMNTEAFF. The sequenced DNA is TGCAGCGTCGACGACAGGGGCATGAACACTGAAGCTTTCTTT.